These 8 T cell receptor beta chains came from one sample sequenced in a study of T cell clonotyping in hematopoietic cell transplantation. Produced via immunoSEQ multiplex PCR; TCRdb's table is partial and in-frame only. The data contain some 30,000 clones, roughly 70% of them singletons. As to time point: recipient sample about 28 days before transplant, after cytoreduction. Here the sequenced sample was peripheral blood mononuclear cells, taken before stem cell transplant. Receptors originate from a man aged 50 to 60 with myelodysplastic syndrome. Some clones in this sample may be carry-over from other donors' samples.

The chain joins TRBV10-3 to TRBJ2-7; 7 positions agree with TRBD1. CDR3 size: 13 residues. Germline CDR1 reads ENHRY; CDR2 reads SYGVKD. Trimming removed 8 bases from V and 3 bases from J; junction bases left unmatched: 7. CDR3 in amino acids: CAIGLGQNYEQYF. The DNA for the CDR3 is TGTGCCATCGGGCTGGGACAGAACTACGAGCAGTACTTC.

The chain links TRBV6-1 to TRBJ1-5; D is undetermined. The germline V gene encodes CDR1 MNHNS and CDR2 SASEGT. V lost 5 bases and J lost 9, with 8 bases in between. The CDR3 sequence is 11 residues long. CDR3: CASSRGRPQHF. The CDR3, as DNA: TGTGCCAGCAGTCGTGGGAGGCCCCAGCATTTT.

V is TRBV14 and J is TRBJ1-6, with 10 bases identical to TRBD1. This CDR3 has 17 residues. V trimming: 3 bases; J trimming: 10 bases; junction bases outside the gene matches: 12. The germline CDR1 and CDR2 sequences are SGHDN and FVKESK. The CDR3 region is CASSQVPGTGDGSPLHF. As DNA, the CDR3 is TGTGCCAGCAGCCAGGTGCCTGGGACAGGGGATGGATCACCCCTCCACTTT.

The J gene is TRBJ2-7, the V gene TRBV28, with D maybe TRBD2 (6 bases). Deletions cut 7 bases from V and 7 bases from J, with 23 bases between. Germline CDR1 and CDR2: MDHEN and SYDVKM. This CDR3 is built from 15 residues. DNA of the CDR3: TGTGCCAGCAACGTTAGGGTGAGGGGAAGCGGGGAGCAGTACTTC. It encodes CASNVRVRGSGEQYF.

This clone was detected a few times. This rearrangement joins TRBV28 to TRBJ1-6; D is ambiguous. V shed 1 base and J shed 8 bases, with 9 bases lying between them. Germline assignment: CDR1 MDHEN and CDR2 SYDVKM. CDR3 size: 14 residues. This chain's CDR3 is CASSLSSRDSPLHF. Written as DNA, the CDR3 is TGTGCCAGCAGTTTATCCTCGAGGGATTCACCCCTCCACTTT.

V and J are TRBV5-1 and TRBJ1-2; D is possibly TRBD1 (5 bases). Germline loops: CDR1 SGHRS, CDR2 YFSETQ. Trimming took off 4 bases at V and 3 bases at J, with 13 bases between the two ends. The CDR3 totals 14 residues. In nucleotides, the CDR3 is TGCGCCAGCAGCCCGGGGGGGACTGACTATGGCTACACCTTC. Protein: CASSPGGTDYGYTF. Looking up the rest from reference TRBV5-1 and TRBJ1-2 gives the full variable domain: KAGVTQTPRYLIKTRGQQVTLSCSPISGHRSVSWYQQTPGQGLQFLFEYFSETQRNKGNFPGRFSGRQFSNSRSEMNVSTLELGDSALYLCASSPGGTDYGYTFGSGTRLTVV.

The CDR3, as DNA: TGTGCCAGCACCGTTATCCAGGGTGGTAATGGCTACACCTTC. As protein: CASTVIQGGNGYTF. The chain couples TRBV6-5 to TRBJ1-2; TRBD1 is a possible D gene (5 bases). Germline CDR1 reads MNHEY; CDR2 reads SVGAGI. The V end was cut by 7 bases, the J end by 6 bases, with 18 bases between. The CDR3 runs 14 residues.

The V and J genes are TRBV7-2 and TRBJ1-1; D gene ambiguous. Deletions cut 1 base from V and 2 bases from J, with 8 bases between. CDR1 is SGHTA and CDR2 is FQGNSA in the germline V gene. CDR3 length: 14 amino acids. CDR3 region: CASSLVRQNTEAFF. The CDR3 DNA is TGTGCCAGCAGCTTAGTACGTCAAAACACTGAAGCTTTCTTT.